These T cell receptor beta chains were read from a single sample in a study of T cells in Graves' hyperthyroidism and ophthalmopathy. One entry per CDR3 protein results from TCRdb running MiXCR on the multiplex PCR reads. The sample includes 200,000 to 250,000 distinct CDR3 sequences, 17% of them seen just once. The sequencing sample was made of blood. The receptors come from a woman aged 50 to 60 with Graves' hyperthyroidism. Both conserved end residues are part of each CDR3. The D gene is left open where the match is weak. Rows give clone size only sometimes, using once, few, many, or a class for an expanded clone.

d_call,v_call,clone_size,j_call,cdr3_nt,cdr3_aa
-,TRBV29-1,few,TRBJ2-3,TGCAGCGTTGAAACACAGGGCAGCACAGATACGCAGTATTTT,CSVETQGSTDTQYF
TRBD2,TRBV20-1,-,TRBJ2-1,TGCAGTGCTAGAAGGCGGACTAGCGGGAGGTTCTACAATGAGCAGTTCTTC,CSARRRTSGRFYNEQFF
-,TRBV2,-,TRBJ2-1,TGTGCCAGCAGGGAACCAGGCGATGAGCAGTTCTTC,CASREPGDEQFF
-,TRBV7-9,many,TRBJ2-7,TGTGCCAGCACAACATCGGAAGGCTCCTACGAGCAGTACTTC,CASTTSEGSYEQYF
TRBD2,TRBV19,many,TRBJ2-3,TGTGCCAGTAGTATGGACGGGAGGAGTACAGATACGCAGTATTTT,CASSMDGRSTDTQYF
TRBD2,TRBV5-1,many,TRBJ2-3,TGCGCCAGCAGCTTGGTGTCCAGCGGGGGAGATACGCAGTATTTT,CASSLVSSGGDTQYF
-,TRBV27,-,TRBJ2-2,TGTGCCAGCAGTTTACAAGGGATGAACACCGGGGAGCTGTTTTTT,CASSLQGMNTGELFF
-,TRBV6-1,many,TRBJ2-7,TGTGCCAGCAGTGAAGTTGGATCCCTCGAGCAGTACTTC,CASSEVGSLEQYF
TRBD2,TRBV12-3/TRBV12-4,many,TRBJ2-1,TGTGCCAGCAGTTTTTCGGGACTAACCTACAATGAGCAGTTCTTC,CASSFSGLTYNEQFF
-,TRBV10-3,few,TRBJ2-2,TGTGCCATCAGTGAGAAGAGCACCGGGGAGCTGTTTTTT,CAISEKSTGELFF
TRBD1,TRBV5-1,many,TRBJ1-2,TGCGCCAGCAGCGCGGGGGGACAGGGAGCTAACTATGGCTACACCTTC,CASSAGGQGANYGYTF
-,TRBV7-9,many,TRBJ2-1,TGTGCCAGCTCTGAGGGACTCCGAGAGACCAATGAGCAGTTCTTC,CASSEGLRETNEQFF
-,TRBV7-9,-,TRBJ1-6,TGTGCCAGCAGCTTTAGTCCGTTTGGGGGTAATTCACCCCTCCACTTT,CASSFSPFGGNSPLHF